This TCR beta chain emerged from a study of T cells in Graves' hyperthyroidism and ophthalmopathy. Study background: Peripheral blood specimens were obtained at initial diagnosis, prior to any treatment. Study-wide points: Stable hyperthyroidism was told apart from ophthalmopathy by a model built on 13 V-J features. Among clonotypes expanded in thyroid above 0.001, most were also found in blood.

The germline CDR1 and CDR2 sequences are DFQATT and SNEGSKA (reference sequence). The CDR3 length is 13 residues. V lost 6 bases and J lost 4, with 13 bases in between. Diagnosing involved the use of clinical symptoms, serum thyroxine and TRAb, thyroid ultrasound and orbital computed tomography. This clonotype was observed a handful of times. The antigen is unknown. Researchers took RNA transcripts and amplified the TCR beta CDR3 regions from them. First-round RT-PCR of the TCR CDR3 relied on the HTBI primer set. TCRdb analysed the multiplex PCR reads with MiXCR anew, one entry per CDR3 protein. The sample consists of over 200,000 distinct CDR3 sequences, roughly 18% of them appearing once.

This TCR came from a man between 50 and 59 years old with Graves' hyperthyroidism. What was sequenced was blood. The J gene is TRBJ1-5, the V gene TRBV20-1, with D unresolved. As DNA, the CDR3 is TGCAGTGCCCATGGGTACGGAAATCAGCCCCAGCATTTT. As protein: CSAHGYGNQPQHF.